This is a list of T cell receptor beta chains from one sample in a study of regulatory T cells in long-lasting Graves disease. Each CDR3 protein gets one entry after TCRdb re-called the multiplex PCR reads with MiXCR. The sample lists fewer than 650,000 distinct CDR3 sequences; more than 15% were seen once. These data also formed part of another study, on T cells in Graves' hyperthyroidism and ophthalmopathy.

The specimen was peripheral blood mononuclear cells (PBMCs), collected at new diagnosis, from a patient treated with antithyroid drugs. Every receptor here comes from a man between 18 and 29 years old with Graves disease. CDR3s include the opening cysteine and the closing phenylalanine or tryptophan. D genes are given only for firm matches. Only part of the rows carry a size: once, few, many, or a class if the clone is expanded.

j_gene	d_gene	v_gene	abundance	CDR3aa	CDR3nt
TRBJ2-2	.	TRBV2	.	CASSLPTISNTGELFF	TGTGCCAGCAGCCTACCTACAATTTCGAACACCGGGGAGCTGTTTTTT
TRBJ2-3	.	TRBV19	.	CASSRRALGGFASTDTQYF	TGTGCCAGTAGTAGAAGAGCTCTCGGTGGATTTGCTAGCACAGATACGCAGTATTTT
TRBJ1-1	.	TRBV3-1	.	CASSQDQDGEAFF	TGTGCCAGCAGCCAAGATCAGGACGGTGAAGCTTTCTTT
TRBJ1-2	.	TRBV28	many	CASSPRLYGYTF	TGTGCCAGCAGCCCTAGGCTCTATGGCTACACCTTC
TRBJ1-1	TRBD1	TRBV10-3	.	CAISEGRTGANTEAFF	TGTGCCATCAGTGAGGGGAGGACAGGGGCGAACACTGAAGCTTTCTTT
TRBJ1-3	.	TRBV15	.	CATSLGQSGNTIYF	TGTGCCACCAGCCTGGGGCAATCGGGAAACACCATATATTTT
TRBJ2-1	TRBD1	TRBV6-2/TRBV6-3	few	CASSGPRTGGKYNEQFF	TGTGCCAGCAGTGGCCCGAGGACAGGGGGCAAGTACAATGAGCAGTTCTTC
TRBJ1-1	TRBD1	TRBV29-1	many	CSVDGTGGGGTEAFF	TGCAGCGTTGACGGGACAGGGGGAGGGGGCACTGAAGCTTTCTTT
TRBJ2-2	TRBD2	TRBV28	many	CASSLRLWREGSTGELFF	TGTGCCAGCAGTTTGCGCCTCTGGCGGGAGGGTAGCACCGGGGAGCTGTTTTTT
TRBJ2-5	.	TRBV13	many	CASSLAEGETQYF	TGTGCCAGCAGCTTGGCGGAGGGAGAGACCCAGTACTTC
TRBJ1-2	TRBD1	TRBV7-2	many	CASSTGPDRVIGGYTF	TGTGCCAGCAGCACCGGACCGGACAGGGTAATCGGTGGCTACACCTTC
TRBJ1-5	.	TRBV6-1	many	CASSETRISNQPQHF	TGTGCCAGCAGTGAAACCAGAATTAGCAATCAGCCCCAGCATTTT
TRBJ2-1	TRBD2	TRBV7-2	many	CASSPGLAGGSELF	TGTGCCAGCAGCCCGGGACTAGCGGGAGGAAGCGAGCTCTTC
TRBJ2-1	.	TRBV12-3/TRBV12-4	many	CASGINNEQFF	TGTGCCTCCGGGATAAACAATGAGCAGTTCTTC
TRBJ2-1	TRBD2	TRBV30	few	CAWRPGLAFYEQFF	TGTGCCTGGCGCCCGGGACTAGCATTCTATGAGCAGTTCTTC
TRBJ1-1	.	TRBV19	few	CASSIWQRNTEAFF	TGTGCCAGTAGTATTTGGCAGCGGAACACTGAAGCTTTCTTT
TRBJ1-2	TRBD1	TRBV27	.	CASSLHTPGQGYGYTF	TGTGCCAGCAGTTTACATACCCCGGGACAGGGCTATGGCTACACCTTC
TRBJ2-5	.	TRBV5-1	few	CASSRPGASVTLGGETQYF	TGCGCCAGCAGCCGACCGGGGGCTAGCGTGACTCTCGGTGGAGAGACCCAGTACTTC
TRBJ2-1	.	TRBV10-1	.	CGHWGPTVDEQFF	TGCGGGCATTGGGGACCTACTGTCGATGAGCAGTTCTTC
TRBJ2-1	TRBD2	TRBV7-9	.	CASSLGTSGRIAPYNEQFF	TGTGCCAGCAGCCTCGGGACTAGCGGGAGGATCGCCCCCTACAATGAGCAGTTCTTC
TRBJ2-1	TRBD2	TRBV2	many	CASMTSGRGGDEQFF	TGTGCCAGCATGACTAGCGGGAGGGGGGGCGATGAGCAGTTCTTC
TRBJ2-1	TRBD2	TRBV6-5	.	CASSYEREHFYNEQFF	TGTGCCAGCAGTTACGAGCGGGAGCACTTCTACAATGAGCAGTTCTTC
TRBJ1-2	TRBD1	TRBV3-1	many	CASSPGQAASGYTF	TGTGCCAGCAGCCCCGGACAGGCAGCTAGCGGCTACACCTTC
TRBJ1-1	.	TRBV20-1	many	CSAPGRLNTEAFF	TGCAGTGCCCCGGGACGACTGAACACTGAAGCTTTCTTT
TRBJ2-3	TRBD2	TRBV11-1	many	CASSTSARDTQYF	TGTGCCAGCAGCACTAGCGCGCGGGATACGCAGTATTTT
TRBJ2-7	TRBD2	TRBV4-1	.	CASSQDRRLAGSYEQYF	TGCGCCAGCAGCCAAGATCGGAGGCTAGCGGGTTCCTACGAGCAGTACTTC
TRBJ2-7	TRBD1	TRBV13	many	CASSLDRGVYEQYF	TGTGCCAGCAGCTTAGACAGGGGTGTCTACGAGCAGTACTTC
TRBJ2-3	.	TRBV7-2	many	CASSPPGNTQYF	TGTGCCAGCAGCCCGCCGGGGAATACGCAGTATTTT
TRBJ2-5	TRBD2	TRBV27	many	CASSSLGLEETQYF	TGTGCCAGCAGCTCCCTGGGACTAGAAGAGACCCAGTACTTC
TRBJ2-1	.	TRBV6-1	.	CASSPHDGEYNEQFF	TGTGCCAGCAGCCCTCACGACGGGGAATACAATGAGCAGTTCTTC
TRBJ2-7	.	TRBV20-1	few	CSARDIKGRQATYEQYF	TGCAGTGCTAGAGATATCAAGGGGAGACAGGCTACCTACGAGCAGTACTTC
TRBJ2-1	.	TRBV3-1	few	CASSQDAVPRGEQFF	TGTGCCAGCAGCCAAGATGCCGTCCCACGGGGTGAGCAGTTCTTC
TRBJ2-7	.	TRBV18	many	CASSPFSGDSYEQYF	TGTGCCAGCTCACCTTTCTCCGGGGATTCCTACGAGCAGTACTTC
TRBJ2-7	.	TRBV2	.	CASSGSAYVQYF	TGTGCCAGCAGTGGGTCAGCCTACGTGCAGTACTTC
TRBJ1-1	.	TRBV5-1	many	CASSLGSSGPTEAFF	TGCGCCAGCAGCTTGGGTAGTTCGGGGCCCACTGAAGCTTTCTTT
TRBJ2-2	TRBD1	TRBV9	.	CASSVAQGAAGELFF	TGTGCCAGCAGCGTGGCTCAGGGGGCGGCCGGGGAGCTGTTTTTT
TRBJ2-4	.	TRBV28	.	CASSPVLAIAKNIQYF	TGTGCCAGCAGTCCCGTGCTAGCGATAGCCAAAAACATTCAGTACTTC
TRBJ2-5	.	TRBV30	.	CAWSVMAGETQYF	TGTGCCTGGAGTGTAATGGCAGGGGAGACCCAGTACTTC
TRBJ2-1	.	TRBV30	once	CAQGAGSNSYNEQFF	TGTGCCCAAGGGGCGGGATCCAACTCCTACAATGAGCAGTTCTTC
TRBJ2-2	.	TRBV7-9	.	CASSPRAGTTGELFF	TGTGCCAGCAGCCCTAGGGCGGGGACCACCGGGGAGCTGTTTTTT
TRBJ1-3	.	TRBV20-1	.	CSALTGSGNTIYF	TGCAGTGCCCTGACAGGCTCTGGAAACACCATATATTTT
TRBJ1-5	.	TRBV5-1	few	CASSLAGEYGQPQHF	TGCGCCAGCAGCTTGGCTGGGGAGTACGGTCAGCCCCAGCATTTT
TRBJ2-1	.	TRBV9	few	CASSVEFGEQFF	TGTGCCAGCAGCGTAGAGTTTGGTGAGCAGTTCTTC
TRBJ2-1	.	TRBV20-1	.	CSASKRLYNEQFF	TGCAGTGCCTCGAAGCGACTTTACAATGAGCAGTTCTTC
TRBJ2-3	.	TRBV4-1	once	CASSQDFQASSLTDTQYF	TGCGCCAGCAGCCAAGACTTTCAAGCCTCCTCCCTCACAGATACGCAGTATTTT
TRBJ2-2	.	TRBV7-6	many	CASSLAPGLGDTGELFF	TGTGCCAGCAGCTTAGCGCCAGGGCTCGGAGACACCGGGGAGCTGTTTTTT
TRBJ2-7	TRBD2	TRBV13	few	CASSLAPSGSNLLF	TGTGCCAGCAGCTTAGCTCCTAGCGGGAGTAATCTGCTCTTC
TRBJ2-7	.	TRBV2	few	CASTQGIGTYEQYF	TGTGCCAGCACCCAAGGGATTGGAACCTACGAGCAGTACTTC
TRBJ2-7	.	TRBV4-1	.	CASSPGQGGRASYEQYF	TGCGCCAGCAGCCCTGGACAGGGAGGGCGTGCTTCCTACGAGCAGTACTTC
TRBJ2-2	.	TRBV10-3	many	CAISGGVEGELFF	TGTGCCATCAGTGGGGGCGTCGAGGGGGAGCTGTTTTTT
TRBJ2-7	.	TRBV3-1	many	CASSQAQGTIYEQYF	TGTGCCAGCAGCCAGGCACAGGGGACTATCTACGAGCAGTACTTC